The sequence of this T cell receptor (beta chain) was determined in a study of T cell responses to AZD1222 COVID-19 vaccine (TCRdb year 2021). About the full investigation: AZD1222 recipients given second doses at about 4 weeks or at about 12 weeks were pooled, since spike-specific TCR depth and breadth were not found to differ between the two schedules. Enrollment into the trials was organized by age into subgroups of 18-55, 56-69 and 70-plus years, and those subgroups contained approximately 160, 26 and 62 TCR-sequenced participants, respectively. TCR sequencing was performed for roughly 250 trial participants, of whom about 200 were given two doses of AZD1222 and 26 were given two doses of MenACWY control vaccine. What the research found in general, with its limitations: In the small 56-69-year group, the increase in depth fell short of significance, most likely because of low power. After two AZD1222 doses, both the breadth and the depth of spike-specific TCRs were significantly higher than at day 0 and than in MenACWY recipients. The vaccine-associated CD4 TCRs covered the entire spike protein, and the dominant responses fell in regions 160-218 and 743-854. Because no day 14 peak-response samples were available, repertoires were characterized only after the peak T cell response. Conclusions about previously exposed vaccinees were limited because only six AZD1222 recipients were SARS-CoV-2 seropositive at baseline. Participants were mostly white British, with more females than males. The authors suggested clonal diversity may have been underestimated. Reportedly, almost half of the unique spike-specific TCRs recognized epitopes lying outside the regions that are mutated in the B.1.351 and B.1.1.7 variants.

The sample's time point label is to be understood as: baseline before first vaccination. Vaccinee samples came from UK trials COV001 and COV002, including a single-blind randomized controlled phase 2/3 trial of AZD1222 (ChAdOx1 nCoV-19) in healthy adults. For TCRbeta chain sequencing, PBMC samples from trial participants were taken at day 0 and at day 28 after the second dose. This clone was picked up one time. No cognate antigen has been identified for it. Base qualities are not recorded, but no much larger clone differs from it by a single base. From the cysteine up to the phenylalanine, the CDR3 has a length of 14 residues. Just CDR3 DNA is preserved here, 42 bases in frame from base 1. Looking up the germline V gene (reference sequence) yields CDR1 SGHKS and CDR2 YYEKEE. Compared with germline, V lacks 4 bases and J lacks 7 bases; bases without a gene match: 2. The CDR3 regions of human TCRbeta chains were subjected to immunosequencing. As for the authors' bioinformatics: Repertoire TCRs were matched against a reference library of SARS-CoV-2-specific TCRs generated with the MIRA antigen-specificity platform. Breadth meant the fraction of unique TCRs that were SARS-CoV-2-associated, whereas depth meant the fraction of total T cells that were SARS-CoV-2-associated. Using the MIRA data, every spike-specific TCR was mapped to the spike region that the TCR reacted to and assigned to either a CD4 or a CD8 class. Log10-transformed breadth and depth values were compared by one-way ANOVA with Sidak's multiple comparisons tests. TCRdb carries this immuneACCESS record with in-frame sequences only. Its versions omit some clonotypes, under half of them owing to an unresolved V gene in the studies checked, with the rest unexplained. That table is the source of V, J and clone size, and D and trimming were worked out from the DNA. This sample holds 150,000 to 200,000 clones; 85% to 95% were observed only once. The ten top clones hold 0.7% to 0.9% of the sample.

Recombination linked TRBV5-5 to TRBJ1-6; 10 nucleotides in the junction match TRBD1. Source: peripheral blood, taken on day 0 of AZD1222 vaccination. The TCR originated in an adult in good health. Here the CDR3 is given as CASSMGQGNSPLHF. The DNA is TGTGCCAGCAGCATGGGACAGGGGAATTCACCCCTCCACTTT.